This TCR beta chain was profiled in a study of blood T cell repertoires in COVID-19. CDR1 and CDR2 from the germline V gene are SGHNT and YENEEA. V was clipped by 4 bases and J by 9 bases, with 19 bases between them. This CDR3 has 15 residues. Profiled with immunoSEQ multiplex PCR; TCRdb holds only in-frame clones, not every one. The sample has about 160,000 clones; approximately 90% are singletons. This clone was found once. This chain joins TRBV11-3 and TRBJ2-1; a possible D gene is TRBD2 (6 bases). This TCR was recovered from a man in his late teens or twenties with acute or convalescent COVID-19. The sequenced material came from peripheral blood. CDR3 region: CASSSSERVISEQFF. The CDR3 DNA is TGTGCCAGCAGCTCTTCCGAGCGGGTAATTTCTGAGCAGTTCTTC. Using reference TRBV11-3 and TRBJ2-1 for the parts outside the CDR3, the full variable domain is EAGVVQSPRYKIIEKKQPVAFWCNPISGHNTLYWYLQNLGQGPELLIRYENEEAVDDSQLPKDRFSAERLKGVDSTLKIQPAELGDSAVYLCASSSSERVISEQFFGPGTRLTVL.